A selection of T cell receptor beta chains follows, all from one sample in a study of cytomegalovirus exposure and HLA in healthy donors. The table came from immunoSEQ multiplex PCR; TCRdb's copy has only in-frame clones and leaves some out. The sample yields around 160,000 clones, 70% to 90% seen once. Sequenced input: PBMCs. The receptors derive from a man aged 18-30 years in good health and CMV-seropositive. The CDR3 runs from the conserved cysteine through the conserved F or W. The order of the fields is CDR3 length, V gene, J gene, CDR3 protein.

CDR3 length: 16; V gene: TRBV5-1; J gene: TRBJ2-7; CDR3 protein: CASSLAETGVTHEQYF
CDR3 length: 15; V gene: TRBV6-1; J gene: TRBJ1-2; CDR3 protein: CASRRSGQPNYGYTF
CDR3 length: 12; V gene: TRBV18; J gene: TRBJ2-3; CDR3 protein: CASSSTGESQYF
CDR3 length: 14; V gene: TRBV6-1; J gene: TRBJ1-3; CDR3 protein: CASRQQGVGNTIYF
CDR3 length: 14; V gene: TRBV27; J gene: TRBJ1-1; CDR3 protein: CASSFGTGYTEAFF
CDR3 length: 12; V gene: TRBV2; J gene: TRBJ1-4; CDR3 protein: CASSELVYKLFF
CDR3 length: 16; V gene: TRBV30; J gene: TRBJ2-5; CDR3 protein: CAWSVYVIPRRETQYF
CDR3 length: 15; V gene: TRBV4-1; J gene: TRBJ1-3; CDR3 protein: CANSQEVPAGNTIYF
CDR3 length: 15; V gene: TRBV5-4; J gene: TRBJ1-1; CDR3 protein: CASSSLQGLDTEAFF
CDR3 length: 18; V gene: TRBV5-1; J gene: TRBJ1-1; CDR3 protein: CASSLAGRGYGSGTEAFF
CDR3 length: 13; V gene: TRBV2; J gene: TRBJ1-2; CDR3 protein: CASPDRPNYGYTF
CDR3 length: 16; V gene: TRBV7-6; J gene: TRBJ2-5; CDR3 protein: CASSTGTGFETATQYF
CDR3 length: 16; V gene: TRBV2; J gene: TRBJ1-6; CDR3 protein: CASNHRPEPYNSPLHF
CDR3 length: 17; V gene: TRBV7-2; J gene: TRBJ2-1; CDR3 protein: CASSPYEWLAGLNEQFF
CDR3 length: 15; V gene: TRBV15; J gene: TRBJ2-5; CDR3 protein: CATSRDIEGLGTQYF
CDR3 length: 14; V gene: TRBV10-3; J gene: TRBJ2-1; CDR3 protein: CAISDVVLVSEQFF
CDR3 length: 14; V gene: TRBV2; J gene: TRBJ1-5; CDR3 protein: CATSRDSLGQPQHF
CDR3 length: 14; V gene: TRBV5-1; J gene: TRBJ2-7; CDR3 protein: CASSEEGLTYEQYF
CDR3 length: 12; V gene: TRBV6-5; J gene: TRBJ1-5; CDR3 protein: CASSKQGQPQHF
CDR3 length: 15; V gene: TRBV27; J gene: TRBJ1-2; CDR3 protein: CASSALYRGNYGYTF
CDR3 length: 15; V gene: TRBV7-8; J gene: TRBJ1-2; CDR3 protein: CASSLGGGINYGYTF
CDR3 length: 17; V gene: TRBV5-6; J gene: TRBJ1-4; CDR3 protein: CASSLSRRGRANEKLFF
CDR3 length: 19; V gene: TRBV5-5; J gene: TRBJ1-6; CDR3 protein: CASSLEPGTFSSYNSPLHF
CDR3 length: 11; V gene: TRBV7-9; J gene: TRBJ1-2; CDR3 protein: CASSSYYGYTF
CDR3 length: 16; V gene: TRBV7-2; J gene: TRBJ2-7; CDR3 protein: CASSQGSGGNTYEQYF
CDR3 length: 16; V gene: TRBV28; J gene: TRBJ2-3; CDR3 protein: CASSFGAGGRGDTQYF
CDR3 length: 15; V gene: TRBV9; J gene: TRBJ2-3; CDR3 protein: CASSIEQDPTDTQYF
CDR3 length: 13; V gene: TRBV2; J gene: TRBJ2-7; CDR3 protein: CASSVIAASEQYF
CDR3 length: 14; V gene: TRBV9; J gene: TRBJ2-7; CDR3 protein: CASSVLAASYEQYF
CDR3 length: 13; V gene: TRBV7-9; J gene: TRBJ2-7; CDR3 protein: CASRIDRAYEQYF
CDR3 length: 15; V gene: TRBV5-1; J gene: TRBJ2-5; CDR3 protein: CASSSQGGARETQYF
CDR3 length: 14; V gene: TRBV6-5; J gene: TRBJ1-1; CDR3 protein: CASSAGGRDTEAFF
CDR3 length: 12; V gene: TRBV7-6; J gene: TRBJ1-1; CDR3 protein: CASRGLNTEAFF
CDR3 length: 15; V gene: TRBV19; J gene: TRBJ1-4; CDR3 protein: CASSTHRGTDEKLFF
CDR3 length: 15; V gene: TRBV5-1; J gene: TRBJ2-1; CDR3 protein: CASSQGGGGYNEQFF
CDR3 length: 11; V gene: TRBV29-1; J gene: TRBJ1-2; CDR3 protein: CSAAVGNGYTF
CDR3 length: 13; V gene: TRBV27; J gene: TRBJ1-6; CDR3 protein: CASMRTGFSPLHF